A single sample gave rise to the 26 T cell receptor beta chains below, sequenced in a study of human T cells and chemical hapten exposure. The time point is: patch test 3, about 24 weeks after DPC sensitization. Documented treatment: therapeutic diphenylcyclopropenone sensitization with weekly scalp DPC. TCRdb re-called the RACE reads with MiXCR, one entry per CDR3 protein. This table holds approximately 90,000 distinct CDR3 sequences, roughly 27% found once. The material was whole blood, obtained in connection with sensitization to the hapten diphenylcyclopropenone (DPC). The receptors originated from a man between 40 and 49 years old with alopecia areata. Some clones in this sample may be carry-over from other donors' samples.

The J gene is TRBJ2-2, the V gene TRBV29-1, with 9 bases matching TRBD2. J lost 4 bases, V lost 5 bases, and 5 bases had no gene match. Germline V CDR1 and CDR2: SQVTM, ANQGSEA. CDR3 length: 14 amino acids. DNA of the CDR3: TGCAGCGTTTTAGCGGGAGAAAGCACCGGGGAGCTGTTTTTT. Encoded protein: CSVLAGESTGELFF.

This clonotype was recorded a few times. This chain connects TRBV20-1 to TRBJ2-3, with 10 bases aligning to TRBD2. This CDR3 is built from 15 residues. With 6 bases clipped from V and 1 base from J, the junction kept 7 bases outside the gene matches. The germline CDR1 and CDR2 sequences are DFQATT and SNEGSKA (reference sequence). This CDR3 is CSAAPSGRGTDTQYF. The CDR3 coding sequence is TGCAGTGCAGCACCTAGCGGGAGAGGCACAGATACGCAGTATTTT.

The chain carries TRBV20-1 and TRBJ2-5, with TRBD2 identical over 7 bases. Germline V gives CDR1 DFQATT, CDR2 SNEGSKA (reference sequence). The CDR3 extends over 15 amino acids. V trimming: 0 bases; J trimming: 5 bases; junction bases outside the gene matches: 9. The CDR3 loop reads CSARESGTAVETQYF. The CDR3 nucleotides are TGCAGTGCTAGAGAGAGCGGGACCGCTGTGGAGACCCAGTACTTC.

This clonotype was counted between two and nine times. The CDR3 DNA reads as TGTGCCAGCAGAGACAGGGGGACCGGGGAGCTGTTTTTT. It translates to CASRDRGTGELFF. This chain joins TRBV2 and TRBJ2-2; 9 bases are shared with TRBD1. The length of the CDR3 is 13 residues. Trimming cost V 6 bases and J 5 bases; bases outside gene matches: 1. Germline V gives CDR1 SNHLY, CDR2 FYNNEI. The variable domain in full, completed from reference TRBV2 and TRBJ2-2, reads EPEVTQTPSHQVTQMGQEVILRCVPISNHLYFYWYRQILGQKVEFLVSFYNNEISEKSEIFDDQFSVERPDGSNFTLKIRSTKLEDSAMYFCASRDRGTGELFFGEGSRLTVL.

The table lists this clonotype with a count of one. The CDR3, as DNA: TGTGCCAGCAGGTGGACAGGATCTGGCTACACCTTC. It specifies CASRWTGSGYTF. The chain is built from TRBV12-3 or TRBV12-4 and TRBJ1-2; the match to TRBD1 covers 7 bases. Trimming cost V 6 bases and J 7 bases; bases outside gene matches: 5. This CDR3 has 12 residues.

The chain uses TRBV7-9 and TRBJ1-4; 9 nucleotides align to TRBD1. Germline CDR1 is SEHNR and CDR2 is FQNEAQ (reference sequence). Trimming removed 4 bases from V and 7 bases from J; junction bases left unmatched: 4. CDR3 length: 14 residues. The CDR3, as DNA: TGTGCCAGCAGCTCGACAGGGGGAAGTGAAAAACTGTTTTTT. Translating gives CASSSTGGSEKLFF.

V usage is TRBV4-1 and J usage is TRBJ2-7; 10 nucleotides match TRBD2. Germline CDR1 and CDR2: MGHRA and YSYEKL. The CDR3 runs to 14 residues. Trimming at V came to 4 bases and at J to 3 bases, leaving 3 bases not matched to a gene. The CDR3 DNA follows: TGCGCCAGCAGCCCAGGACTAGCGGACTACGAGCAGTACTTC. Translating gives CASSPGLADYEQYF.

This clonotype was detected only a few times. The chain uses TRBV9 and TRBJ1-6, with D tentatively TRBD1 (5 bases). This CDR3 contains 15 residues. V lost 0 bases to trimming and J lost 10 bases, with 14 bases between them. Germline CDR1 SGDLS, CDR2 YYNGEE. The CDR3 loop is CASSVDRGATSPLHF. Written as DNA, the CDR3 is TGTGCCAGCAGCGTAGATCGAGGGGCTACCTCACCCCTCCACTTT.

Only a few counts were recorded for this clonotype. This chain connects TRBV28 to TRBJ2-7; D ambiguous. The CDR3 extends over 12 amino acids. Germline CDR1 MDHEN, CDR2 SYDVKM. Trimming cost V 2 bases and J 13 bases, with 15 bases left between them. CDR3 DNA: TGTGCCAGCAGTTTACCCAGGCGGCGGCTATACTTC. Encoded protein: CASSLPRRRLYF.

The chain couples TRBV28 to TRBJ2-7; 10 bases align to TRBD2. From germline, CDR1 is MDHEN and CDR2 SYDVKM. The CDR3 sequence is 15 residues long. Trimming removed 6 bases from V and 4 bases from J; junction bases left unmatched: 9. In DNA form, the CDR3 reads TGTGCCAGCAGCCTAGGACTAGCGGTGCCATACGAGCAGTACTTC. Residues: CASSLGLAVPYEQYF.

This clonotype was detected a few times. The chain combines TRBV2 with TRBJ2-7, with 11 bases matching TRBD2. V was pared by 3 bases and J by 3 bases, with 7 bases of the junction left unmatched. CDR1 is SNHLY, CDR2 FYNNEI, per germline. The CDR3 is made up of 16 amino acids. The CDR3 is CASSDDSGRVDYEQYF. The DNA of the CDR3 is TGTGCCAGCAGTGACGATAGCGGGAGGGTGGACTACGAGCAGTACTTC.

This clonotype was recorded a few times. V gene TRBV20-1 combines with J gene TRBJ2-2; TRBD2 is a possible D gene (6 bases). CDR1 DFQATT and CDR2 SNEGSKA come from the germline V gene (reference sequence). V was clipped by 3 bases and J by 4 bases, with 18 bases between them. The CDR3 runs 16 residues. CDR3 in DNA: TGCAGTGCTAGCCCGTTGGCGGGAAGTGTCACCGGGGAGCTGTTTTTT. Residues: CSASPLAGSVTGELFF.

This rearrangement joins TRBV12-3 or TRBV12-4 to TRBJ1-6, with 7 bases lining up with TRBD1. V was pared by 7 bases and J by 7 bases, with 4 bases of the junction left unmatched. This CDR3 region has 13 residues. This chain's CDR3 is CASTKTGNSPLHF. CDR3 nucleotides: TGTGCCAGCACTAAGACAGGGAATTCACCCCTCCACTTT.

Written as DNA, the CDR3 is TGTGCCAGCAGCTCAGGCGGCGGTACAGTCAATCAGCCCCAGCATTTT. Translating it yields CASSSGGGTVNQPQHF. The chain couples TRBV7-2 to TRBJ1-5; D ambiguous. The CDR3 runs 16 residues. The V end was cut by 4 bases, the J end by 3 bases, with 16 bases between. The germline CDR1 and CDR2 sequences are SGHTA and FQGNSA.

This chain uses TRBV20-1 with TRBJ2-7, with 8 bases matching TRBD2. After removal of 3 bases from V and 2 bases from J, the junction contained 9 bases not matched to a gene. Germline V lookup: CDR1 DFQATT, CDR2 SNEGSKA (reference sequence). The CDR3 loop spans 15 amino acids. The chain's CDR3 is CSASPTSGSAYEQYF. The CDR3 nucleotides are TGCAGTGCTAGCCCCACTAGCGGTTCGGCCTACGAGCAGTACTTC.

This clonotype was recorded many times. The chain recombines TRBV6-5 with TRBJ1-3; TRBD1 aligns across 7 bases. There are 15 residues in the CDR3. J lost 0 bases, V lost 4 bases, and 3 bases had no gene match. Germline CDR1 and CDR2: MNHEY and SVGAGI. The CDR3 sequence is CASSSTGNSGNTIYF. The CDR3 DNA sequence: TGTGCCAGCAGTTCGACAGGGAACTCTGGAAACACCATATATTTT.

This clonotype has only a few counts. This sequence joins TRBV6-1 and TRBJ2-2; D not certain. The V gene lost 2 bases and the J gene lost 8 bases, with 3 bases spanning the gap. The length of the CDR3 is 11 residues. Germline loops: CDR1 MNHNS, CDR2 SASEGT. The CDR3 loop is CASSESGELFF. DNA of the CDR3: TGTGCCAGCAGTGAATCTGGGGAGCTGTTTTTT.

This sequence joins TRBV5-1 and TRBJ1-1, with 8 bases fitting TRBD1. Trimming at V came to 3 bases and at J to 2 bases, leaving 9 bases not matched to a gene. Looked up from germline, CDR1 is SGHRS and CDR2 is YFSETQ. CDR3 length: 16 residues. CDR3 in amino acids: CASSWGQVASNTEAFF. CDR3 nucleotides: TGCGCCAGCAGCTGGGGACAGGTCGCTTCCAACACTGAAGCTTTCTTT.

This clonotype was seen a single time. This chain connects TRBV27 to TRBJ1-1, with no clear D. Germline CDR1 MNHEY, CDR2 SMNVEV (reference sequence). The CDR3 consists of 16 residues. The ends were cut back, 2 bases at V and 3 bases at J, with 16 bases in the middle. CDR3 nucleotide sequence: TGTGCCAGCAGTTTAGAATGGGTCCTACCGTACACTGAAGCTTTCTTT. It specifies CASSLEWVLPYTEAFF.

This clonotype was counted between two and nine times. The chain is built from TRBV24-1 and TRBJ1-3, with D uncertain. This CDR3 spans 13 amino acids. The germline gives CDR1 KGHDR, CDR2 SFDVKD. Trimming removed 0 bases at V and 4 bases at J, with 3 bases between. CDR3 sequence (DNA): TGTGCCACCAGTGATTTGCGGGGAAACACCATATATTTT. It translates to CATSDLRGNTIYF.

This sequence joins TRBV7-6 and TRBJ2-1, with 7 nucleotides matching TRBD2. J was trimmed by 9 bases and V by 5 bases; bases with no gene match: 10. This CDR3 has 14 amino acids. Per the germline V gene, CDR1 is SGHVS and CDR2 is FNYEAQ. The CDR3 nucleotides are TGTGCCAGCAGCGCACAGCCTAGCGGCGGTGAGCAGTTCTTC. Amino acid sequence: CASSAQPSGGEQFF.

This clonotype was seen a handful of times. The V call is TRBV28, the J call TRBJ2-2; possible D gene TRBD2, 5 bases. Germline V lookup: CDR1 MDHEN, CDR2 SYDVKM. CDR3 length: 16 amino acids. V was clipped by 3 bases and J by 3 bases, with 14 bases between them. CDR3 loop: CASSFPSTGDTGELFF. The DNA for the CDR3 is TGTGCCAGCAGTTTCCCCTCTACCGGGGACACCGGGGAGCTGTTTTTT.

The chain recombines TRBV6-1 with TRBJ2-2; D tentatively reads TRBD1 or TRBD2 (6 bases each). In germline, CDR1 is MNHNS, CDR2 SASEGT. Trimming cost V 6 bases and J 0 bases, with 14 bases left between them. This CDR3 region has 16 residues. The CDR3, as DNA: TGTGCCAGCAGGTGGGGGGCCGGAGCGAACACCGGGGAGCTGTTTTTT. Protein sequence: CASRWGAGANTGELFF.

This chain joins TRBV7-9 and TRBJ1-3; D perhaps matches TRBD1 (5 bases). Trimming shortened V by 7 bases and J by 0 bases, and 19 bases separated the two germline ends. CDR3 length: 17 amino acids. Germline loops: CDR1 SEHNR, CDR2 FQNEAQ (reference sequence). CDR3 loop: CASTQGGSRHSGNTIYF. CDR3 DNA sequence: TGTGCCAGCACCCAGGGTGGCTCCAGACACTCTGGAAACACCATATATTTT. The complete variable domain, with remaining parts taken from reference TRBV7-9 and TRBJ1-3, reads DTGVSQNPRHKITKRGQNVTFRCDPISEHNRLYWYRQTLGQGPEFLTYFQNEAQLEKSRLLSDRFSAERPKGSFSTLEIQRTEQGDSAMYLCASTQGGSRHSGNTIYFGEGSWLTVV.

The rearrangement uses TRBV6-5 and TRBJ1-1, with 7 bases lining up with TRBD1. CDR3 length: 15 amino acids. J gave up 1 base and V 2 bases, and 4 bases lay outside the gene matches. The germline gives CDR1 MNHEY, CDR2 SVGAGI. The CDR3 nucleotides read TGTGCCAGCAGTTACCAAACAGGGGAGAACACTGAAGCTTTCTTT. Translating it yields CASSYQTGENTEAFF.

This clonotype was seen more than once but under ten times. This chain uses TRBV19 with TRBJ2-7; weak D call: TRBD2 (5 bases). The CDR3 sequence is 14 residues long. The germline V gene encodes CDR1 LNHDA and CDR2 SQIVND (reference sequence). Trimming took 1 base from V and 7 from J, leaving 14 bases between them. The CDR3 here is CASSIGRLTGEQYF. The CDR3 nucleotides read TGTGCCAGTAGTATAGGTCGCCTTACGGGAGAGCAGTACTTC.